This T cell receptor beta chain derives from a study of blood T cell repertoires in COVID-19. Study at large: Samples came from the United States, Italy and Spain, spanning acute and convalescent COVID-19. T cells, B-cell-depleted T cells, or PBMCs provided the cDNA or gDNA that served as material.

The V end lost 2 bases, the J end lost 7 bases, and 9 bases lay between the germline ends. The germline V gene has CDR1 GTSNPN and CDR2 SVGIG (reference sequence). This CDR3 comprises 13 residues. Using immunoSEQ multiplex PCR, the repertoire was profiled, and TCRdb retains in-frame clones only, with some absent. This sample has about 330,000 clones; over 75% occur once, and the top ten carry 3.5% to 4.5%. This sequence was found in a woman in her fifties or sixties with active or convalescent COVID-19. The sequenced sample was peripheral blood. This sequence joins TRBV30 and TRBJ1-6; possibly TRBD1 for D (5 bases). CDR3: CAWSRQGNSPLHF. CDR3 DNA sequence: TGTGCCTGGAGTAGGCAGGGCAATTCACCCCTCCACTTT.